What follows are 26 T cell receptor beta chains derived from one specimen sequenced in a study of identical twins. Each CDR3 protein gets one entry after TCRdb re-called the 5' RACE reads with MiXCR. The sample consists of around 650,000 distinct CDR3 sequences, about 7.1% of them appearing once. These data also featured in a second study, about yellow fever vaccine responses in identical twins.

The sample taken for sequencing was PBMCs. The receptors stem from a woman between 18 and 29 years old in good health.

V is TRBV10-3 and J is TRBJ2-3, with 7 bases identical to TRBD1. The CDR3 is 16 residues long. Germline trimming cut 2 bases from V and 2 bases from J; bases unmatched to any gene: 7. Germline V gives CDR1 ENHRY, CDR2 SYGVKD. CDR3 sequence: CAISEPSDRDTDTQYF. DNA for the CDR3: TGTGCCATCAGTGAGCCGAGCGACAGGGACACAGATACGCAGTATTTT.

With respect to this clonotype: At one of its ends the junction is not consistent with the germline gene, which may arise from a read error. The chain has TRBV20-1 and TRBJ2-1; 12 nucleotides line up with TRBD2. The CDR3 runs 12 residues. Per germline, CDR1 DFQATT and CDR2 SNEGSKA (reference sequence). CDR3 coding DNA: TGCAGTGCTAGTACCTGGACTAGCGGGATAGTCTTC. Amino acid sequence: CSASTWTSGIVF.

This chain connects TRBV2 to TRBJ2-5; 7 bases are shared with TRBD2. Germline trimming cut 2 bases from V and 3 bases from J; bases unmatched to any gene: 12. This CDR3 comprises 17 residues. CDR1 and CDR2 from the germline V gene are SNHLY and FYNNEI. As DNA, the CDR3 is TGTGCCAGCAGTGAAAGCCAATCCCTAGCGGAAAAAGAGACCCAGTACTTC. The encoded protein is CASSESQSLAEKETQYF.

The CDR3 loop is CASSPGLFTGELFF. As DNA, the CDR3 is TGTGCCAGCAGCCCGGGCCTGTTTACCGGGGAGCTGTTTTTT. The chain has TRBV27 and TRBJ2-2; D uncertain. Germline assignment: CDR1 MNHEY and CDR2 SMNVEV (reference sequence). The CDR3 sequence is 14 residues long. Trimming stripped 6 bases from V and 5 bases from J, with 13 bases between.

This clonotype was observed many times. This rearrangement joins TRBV12-3 or TRBV12-4 to TRBJ2-1; D call uncertain. V was shortened by 5 bases and J by 10 bases, with 6 bases between the two germline ends. This CDR3 spans 10 amino acids. For the CDR3, the DNA is TGTGCCAGCAGTGGTCCCGAGCAGTTCTTC. Its protein product is CASSGPEQFF.

This clonotype was seen at least ten times. The gene calls are TRBV7-9 and TRBJ1-2; 9 bases match TRBD1. CDR1 and CDR2 from the germline V gene are SEHNR and FQNEAQ (reference sequence). J lost 5 bases, V lost 5 bases, and 9 bases had no gene match. The CDR3 is made up of 15 amino acids. CDR3 protein: CASSGDRGGRYGYTF. CDR3 DNA: TGTGCCAGCAGCGGAGACAGGGGGGGACGGTATGGCTACACCTTC.

This clonotype has just a few counts. The V call is TRBV20-1, the J call TRBJ2-6; tentative D call: TRBD1 (5 bases). Germline CDR1 reads DFQATT; CDR2 reads SNEGSKA (reference sequence). This CDR3 is built from 17 residues. V lost 1 base and J 0 bases, leaving 13 bases between the germline ends. In DNA form, the CDR3 reads TGCAGTGCTAGAGGCAGCTCCGACAGCTCTGGGGCCAACGTCCTGACTTTC. Amino acids: CSARGSSDSSGANVLTF.

This clonotype was seen many times. The rearrangement joins TRBV4-2 to TRBJ2-1, with 13 bases lining up with TRBD2. The V gene's germline CDR1 is LGHNA and CDR2 YNFKEQ. With 1 base clipped from V and 14 bases from J, the junction kept 8 bases outside the gene matches. The CDR3 spans 15 residues. The CDR3 DNA reads TGTGCCAGCAGCCAAGCTGTACTACTAGCGGGGGGGAAGTTCTTC. As protein: CASSQAVLLAGGKFF.

Ten or more counts support this clonotype. The CDR3 reads CASTPGGLTDTQYF. The CDR3 coding sequence is TGTGCCAGCACCCCGGGGGGGCTCACAGATACGCAGTATTTT. This chain connects TRBV12-3 or TRBV12-4 to TRBJ2-3; 8 nucleotides line up with TRBD2. This CDR3 has 14 residues. Trimming took 7 bases from V and 2 from J; bases not matched to a gene: 5.

The chain combines TRBV28 with TRBJ2-5; 7 bases fit TRBD2. With 7 bases clipped from V and 5 bases from J, the junction kept 10 bases outside the gene matches. The CDR3 length is 14 residues. CDR1 and CDR2 from the germline V gene are MDHEN and SYDVKM. Here the CDR3 reads CASKGAGEGETQYF. The CDR3 region has the DNA TGTGCCAGCAAGGGCGCGGGAGAGGGCGAGACCCAGTACTTC.

The chain links TRBV7-8 to TRBJ2-1; D not resolved. Germline V lookup: CDR1 SGHVS, CDR2 FQNEAQ. This CDR3 contains 13 residues. Trimming cost V 3 bases and J 10 bases, with 13 bases left between them. CDR3 sequence (DNA): TGTGCCAGCAGCTTCCCTCTGGCCTCCGAGCAGTTCTTC. This gives the protein CASSFPLASEQFF.

This clonotype was seen at least ten times. The rearrangement uses TRBV6-5 and TRBJ2-3; 13 bases agree with TRBD2. There are 17 residues in the CDR3. Trimming at V came to 4 bases and at J to 2 bases, leaving 6 bases not matched to a gene. The V gene's germline CDR1 is MNHEY and CDR2 SVGAGI. CDR3 protein: CASSLRTSGSHTDTQYF. The CDR3 region has the DNA TGTGCCAGCAGTTTACGGACTAGCGGGAGCCACACAGATACGCAGTATTTT.

This clonotype occurred a few times. This chain links TRBV12-3 or TRBV12-4 with TRBJ1-2; no clear D. The CDR3 loop spans 14 amino acids. The V end lost 1 base, the J end lost 1 base, and 7 bases lay between the germline ends. CDR3 DNA sequence: TGTGCCAGCAGTTTAGGGACTGATAACTATGGCTACACCTTC. Translated: CASSLGTDNYGYTF.

This clonotype was counted only a few times. The chain couples TRBV15 to TRBJ2-1; D not resolved. Germline CDR1 is LNHNV and CDR2 is YYDKDF (reference sequence). V was trimmed by 4 bases and J by 4 bases, leaving 2 bases between them. The CDR3 runs to 11 residues. CDR3 sequence: CATSMYNEQFF. CDR3 coding DNA: TGTGCCACCAGCATGTACAATGAGCAGTTCTTC.

The chain carries TRBV5-6 and TRBJ1-2; TRBD1 might be the D (5 bases). The germline V gene has CDR1 SGHDT and CDR2 YYEEEE. The CDR3 has 14 residues. The V gene lost 4 bases and the J gene lost 6 bases, with 16 bases spanning the gap. Here the CDR3 reads CASSPRGKGNGYTF. As DNA, the CDR3 is TGTGCCAGCAGCCCCCGGGGGAAAGGGAATGGCTACACCTTC.

This CDR3 reads CASSGGLAGGPYEQYF. The CDR3, as DNA: TGTGCCAGCAGCGGCGGACTAGCGGGAGGGCCCTACGAGCAGTACTTC. The chain is built from TRBV9 and TRBJ2-7; TRBD2 agrees at 15 bases. The ends lost 3 bases at V and 2 bases at J; junction bases unmatched: 3. Germline-derived CDR1 and CDR2 are SGDLS and YYNGEE. This CDR3 spans 16 amino acids.

This clonotype has ten or more counts. This chain connects TRBV12-3 or TRBV12-4 to TRBJ2-1, with D possibly being TRBD1 (6 bases). This CDR3 is 16 amino acids long. V was clipped by 1 base and J by 7 bases, with 17 bases between them. The CDR3: CASSLDGGLKNNEQFF. As DNA, the CDR3 is TGTGCCAGCAGTTTAGATGGGGGCCTCAAAAATAATGAGCAGTTCTTC.

J is TRBJ2-1 and V is TRBV7-9; the match to TRBD2 covers 9 bases. V trimming: 0 bases; J trimming: 7 bases; junction bases outside the gene matches: 7. The CDR3 consists of 16 residues. Per the germline V gene, CDR1 is SEHNR and CDR2 is FQNEAQ (reference sequence). The CDR3 region has the DNA TGTGCCAGCAGCTTAGCGGTCAATAGCGGGAGAAATGAGCAGTTCTTC. Translating it yields CASSLAVNSGRNEQFF.

This chain uses TRBV9 with TRBJ2-7; tentatively, D is TRBD1 (6 bases). The CDR3 runs to 14 residues. The V end lost 3 bases, the J end lost 0 bases, and 10 bases lay between the germline ends. From germline, CDR1 is SGDLS and CDR2 YYNGEE. CDR3 DNA: TGTGCCAGCAGCGCCGGACAGAGCTCCTACGAGCAGTACTTC. It specifies CASSAGQSSYEQYF.

The V and J genes are TRBV6-5 and TRBJ2-3; TRBD2 is a possible D gene (5 bases). V gave up 4 bases and J gave up 1 base, with 12 bases separating them. Germline loops: CDR1 MNHEY, CDR2 SVGAGI. The CDR3 is 15 residues long. The CDR3 region is CASSLSGIGTDTQYF. In DNA form, the CDR3 reads TGTGCCAGCAGTTTATCGGGGATAGGCACAGATACGCAGTATTTT.

The chain links TRBV9 to TRBJ2-1; 7 bases fit TRBD2. CDR1 SGDLS and CDR2 YYNGEE come from the germline V gene. The length of the CDR3 is 15 residues. Trimming took 0 bases from V and 6 from J; bases not matched to a gene: 6. The CDR3 DNA reads TGTGCCAGCAGCGTAGGTCGCGGGAGCTTCAATGAGCAGTTCTTC. Protein: CASSVGRGSFNEQFF. The whole variable domain, filled in from reference TRBV9 and TRBJ2-1, reads DSGVTQTPKHLITATGQRVTLRCSPRSGDLSVYWYQQSLDQGLQFLIQYYNGEERAKGNILERFSAQQFPDLHSELNLSSLELGDSALYFCASSVGRGSFNEQFFGPGTRLTVL.

The V gene is TRBV11-2, the J gene TRBJ1-1; D is unresolved. This CDR3 comprises 13 residues. The germline V and J ends were trimmed by 6 bases and 2 bases, with 10 bases remaining between them. Looked up from germline, CDR1 is SGHAT and CDR2 is FQNNGV. CDR3 DNA: TGTGCCAGCAGGCCGGAGGTTAACACTGAAGCTTTCTTT. It yields the protein CASRPEVNTEAFF.

This clonotype has ten or more counts. The CDR3 nucleotides are TGCAGTGCTAGAGGGCCCCGTCATCTAGGACTCCAAGAGACCCAGTACTTC. It specifies CSARGPRHLGLQETQYF. V and J are TRBV20-1 and TRBJ2-5; maybe TRBD2 (5 bases). The V gene lost 1 base and the J gene lost 1 base, with 19 bases spanning the gap. The length of the CDR3 is 17 residues. Per the germline V gene, CDR1 is DFQATT and CDR2 is SNEGSKA (reference sequence).

The chain links TRBV10-3 to TRBJ2-7; TRBD2 might be the D (6 bases). There are 13 residues in the CDR3. Germline CDR1 ENHRY, CDR2 SYGVKD. V was cut by 6 bases and J by 7 bases, with 16 bases left in between. Written as DNA, the CDR3 is TGTGCCATCAGAACGCCGGGACTTGAGGAGCAGTACTTC. This encodes CAIRTPGLEEQYF.

V usage is TRBV2 and J usage is TRBJ2-2; tentatively, D is TRBD1 (8 bases). The CDR3 consists of 18 residues. Germline lookup yields CDR1 SNHLY and CDR2 FYNNEI. Trimming cost V 0 bases and J 4 bases, with 18 bases left between them. The CDR3 is CASSEAGGGRGPTGELFF. The DNA for the CDR3 is TGTGCCAGCAGTGAAGCGGGAGGGGGCAGGGGGCCCACCGGGGAGCTGTTTTTT.

V gene TRBV7-8 combines with J gene TRBJ2-7, with D perhaps assigned TRBD1 or TRBD2 (5 bases each). Trimming cost V 1 base and J 2 bases, with 12 bases left between them. This CDR3 has 15 residues. Germline CDR1 SGHVS, CDR2 FQNEAQ. The DNA of the CDR3 is TGTGCCAGCAGCTTAGGCGAGGGGAATGCCTACGAGCAGTACTTC. Protein sequence: CASSLGEGNAYEQYF.